This T cell receptor (beta chain) stems from a study of cytomegalovirus exposure and HLA in healthy donors. Findings and limits, study-wide: The majority of CMV-associated TCR beta chains were reported as apparently HLA-restricted in a later analysis. TCR beta V- and J-gene trimming, according to a later analysis, was linked to a missense DCLRE1C variant. Reported results showed that the classifier diagnosed cytomegalovirus status with high specificity and sensitivity. Sequencing artifact likely explains a cluster of highly shared sequence variants.

Comment on this clone: The antigen is not known.

Primers included in the PCR were 60 Vbeta and 13 Jbeta primers. Some clones are missing from TCRdb's copy, which holds only in-frame ones; the method was immunoSEQ multiplex PCR. The repertoire includes around 140,000 clones, about 80% of them detected once, and approximately 1.5% sits in the top ten. The sample consisted of PBMCs. This receptor was obtained from a young man in good health and CMV-seropositive.

The CDR3 bases are TGCAGCGTAACGGACAGCCAGGGTCAGCCCCAGCATTTT. Protein: CSVTDSQGQPQHF. This sequence joins TRBV29-1 and TRBJ1-5; D may be TRBD1 (6 bases). Trimming left V 6 bases short and J 6 bases short, with 15 bases between. This CDR3 has 13 residues. Germline V lookup: CDR1 SQVTM, CDR2 ANQGSEA.